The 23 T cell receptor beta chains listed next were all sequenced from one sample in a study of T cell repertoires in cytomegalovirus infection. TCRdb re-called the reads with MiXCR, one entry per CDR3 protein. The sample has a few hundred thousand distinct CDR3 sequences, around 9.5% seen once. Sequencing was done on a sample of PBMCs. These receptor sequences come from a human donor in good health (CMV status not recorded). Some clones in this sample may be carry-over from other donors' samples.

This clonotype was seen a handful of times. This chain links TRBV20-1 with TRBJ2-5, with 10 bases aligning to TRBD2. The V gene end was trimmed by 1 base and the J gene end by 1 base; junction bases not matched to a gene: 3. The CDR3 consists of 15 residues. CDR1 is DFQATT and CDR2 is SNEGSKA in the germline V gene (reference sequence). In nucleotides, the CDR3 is TGCAGTGCTAGAGGACCTAGCGGGGGCCAAGAGACCCAGTACTTC. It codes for CSARGPSGGQETQYF.

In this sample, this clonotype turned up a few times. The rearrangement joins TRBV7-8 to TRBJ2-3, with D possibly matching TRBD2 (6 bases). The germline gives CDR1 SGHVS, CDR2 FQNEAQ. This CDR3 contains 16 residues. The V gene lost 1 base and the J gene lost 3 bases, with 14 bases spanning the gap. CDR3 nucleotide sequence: TGTGCCAGCAGCTTAGGGGCGGGGTCCAAAACAGATACGCAGTATTTT. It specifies CASSLGAGSKTDTQYF.

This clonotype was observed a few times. The DNA of the CDR3 is TGTGCCAGCAGCGATGGGGTACTCGGTGAGCAGTACTTC. Its translation: CASSDGVLGEQYF. The V call is TRBV4-2, the J call TRBJ2-7; D gene ambiguous. V was shortened by 5 bases and J by 7 bases, with 15 bases between the two germline ends. The germline V gene encodes CDR1 LGHNA and CDR2 YNFKEQ. This CDR3 has 13 residues.

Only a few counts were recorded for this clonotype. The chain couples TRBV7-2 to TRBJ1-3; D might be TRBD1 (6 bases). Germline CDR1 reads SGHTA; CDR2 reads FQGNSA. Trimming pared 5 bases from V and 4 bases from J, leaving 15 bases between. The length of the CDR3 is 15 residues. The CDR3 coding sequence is TGTGCCAGCAGCCCCGGAGGGGGTTTGGGAAACACCATATATTTT. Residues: CASSPGGGLGNTIYF.

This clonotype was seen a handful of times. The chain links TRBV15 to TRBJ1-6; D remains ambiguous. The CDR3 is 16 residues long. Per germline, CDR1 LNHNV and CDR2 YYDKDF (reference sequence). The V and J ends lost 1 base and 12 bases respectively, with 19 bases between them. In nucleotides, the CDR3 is TGTGCCACCAGCAGAGGGAACAGAGCAACGGGTGGACCCCTCCACTTT. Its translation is CATSRGNRATGGPLHF. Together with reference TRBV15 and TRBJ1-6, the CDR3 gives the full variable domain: DAMVIQNPRYQVTQFGKPVTLSCSQTLNHNVMYWYQQKSSQAPKLLFHYYDKDFNNEADTPDNFQSRRPNTSFCFLDIRSPGLGDTAMYLCATSRGNRATGGPLHFGNGTRLTVT.

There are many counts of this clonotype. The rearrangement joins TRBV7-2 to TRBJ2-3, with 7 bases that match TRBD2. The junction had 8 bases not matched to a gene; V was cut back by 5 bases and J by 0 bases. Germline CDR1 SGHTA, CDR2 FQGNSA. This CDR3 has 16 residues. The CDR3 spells CASSRRDYASTDTQYF. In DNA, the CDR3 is TGTGCCAGCAGCCGCAGGGACTACGCTAGCACAGATACGCAGTATTTT.

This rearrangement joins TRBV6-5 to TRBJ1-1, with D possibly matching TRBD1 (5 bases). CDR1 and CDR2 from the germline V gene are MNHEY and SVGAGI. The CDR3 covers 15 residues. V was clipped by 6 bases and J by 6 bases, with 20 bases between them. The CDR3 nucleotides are TGTGCCAGCAGGGGGACGGGGCCTCCGGGTGCTGAAGCTTTCTTT. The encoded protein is CASRGTGPPGAEAFF.

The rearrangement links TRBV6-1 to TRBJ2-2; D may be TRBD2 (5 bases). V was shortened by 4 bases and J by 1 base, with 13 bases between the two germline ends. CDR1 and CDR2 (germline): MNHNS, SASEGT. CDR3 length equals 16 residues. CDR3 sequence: CASSVRAGRNTGELFF. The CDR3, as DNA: TGTGCCAGCAGTGTAAGGGCGGGCCGGAACACCGGGGAGCTGTTTTTT.

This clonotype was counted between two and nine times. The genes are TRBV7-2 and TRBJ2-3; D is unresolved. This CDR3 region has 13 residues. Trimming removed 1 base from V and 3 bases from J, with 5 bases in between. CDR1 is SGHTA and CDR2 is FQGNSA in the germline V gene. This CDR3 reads CASSLVVTDTQYF. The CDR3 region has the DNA TGTGCCAGCAGCTTAGTCGTTACAGATACGCAGTATTTT.

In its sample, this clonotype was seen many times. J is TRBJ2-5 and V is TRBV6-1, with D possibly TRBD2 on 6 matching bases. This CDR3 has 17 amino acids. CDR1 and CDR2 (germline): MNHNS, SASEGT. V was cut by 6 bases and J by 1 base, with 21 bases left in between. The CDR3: CASSPQEGIAFQETQYF. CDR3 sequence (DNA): TGTGCCAGCAGCCCACAGGAGGGAATCGCCTTCCAAGAGACCCAGTACTTC.

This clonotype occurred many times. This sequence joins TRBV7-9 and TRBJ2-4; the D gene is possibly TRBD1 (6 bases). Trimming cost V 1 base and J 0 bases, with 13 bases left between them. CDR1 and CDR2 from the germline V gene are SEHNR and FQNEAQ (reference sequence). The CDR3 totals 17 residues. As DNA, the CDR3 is TGTGCCAGCAGCTTAGGTCCGGACAGTGTAGCCAAAAACATTCAGTACTTC. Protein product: CASSLGPDSVAKNIQYF.

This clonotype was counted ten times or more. This CDR3 reads CASRELQATLAYNEQFF. The CDR3 nucleotides are TGTGCCAGCAGAGAACTCCAGGCCACATTAGCCTACAATGAGCAGTTCTTC. The rearrangement joins TRBV7-9 to TRBJ2-1; D uncertain. Germline V gives CDR1 SEHNR, CDR2 FQNEAQ (reference sequence). This CDR3 region has 17 residues. V lost 6 bases and J 2 bases, leaving 20 bases between the germline ends.

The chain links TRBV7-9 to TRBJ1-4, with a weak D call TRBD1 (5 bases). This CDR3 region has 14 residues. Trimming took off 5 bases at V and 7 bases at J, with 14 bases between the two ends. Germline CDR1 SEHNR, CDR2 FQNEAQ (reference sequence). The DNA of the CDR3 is TGTGCCAGCAGCGGGTTTAGGGGCGGTGAAAAACTGTTTTTT. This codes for CASSGFRGGEKLFF.

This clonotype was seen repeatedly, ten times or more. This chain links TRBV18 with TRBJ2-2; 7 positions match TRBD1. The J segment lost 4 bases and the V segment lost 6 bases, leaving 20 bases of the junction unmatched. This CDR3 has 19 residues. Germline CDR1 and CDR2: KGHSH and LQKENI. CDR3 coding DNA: TGTGCCAGCTCCCTTTCCGGGACAGTCGTCGATTGGGGCACCGGGGAGCTGTTTTTT. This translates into CASSLSGTVVDWGTGELFF.

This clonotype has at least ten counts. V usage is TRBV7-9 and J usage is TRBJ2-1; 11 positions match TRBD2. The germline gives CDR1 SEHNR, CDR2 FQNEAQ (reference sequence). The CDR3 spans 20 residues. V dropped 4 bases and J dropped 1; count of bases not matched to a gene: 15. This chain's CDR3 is CASSSPKLAGAGESYNEQFF. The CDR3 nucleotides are TGTGCCAGCAGCTCCCCGAAACTAGCGGGAGCGGGGGAATCCTACAATGAGCAGTTCTTC. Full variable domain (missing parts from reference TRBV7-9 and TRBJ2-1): DTGVSQNPRHKITKRGQNVTFRCDPISEHNRLYWYRQTLGQGPEFLTYFQNEAQLEKSRLLSDRFSAERPKGSFSTLEIQRTEQGDSAMYLCASSSPKLAGAGESYNEQFFGPGTRLTVL.

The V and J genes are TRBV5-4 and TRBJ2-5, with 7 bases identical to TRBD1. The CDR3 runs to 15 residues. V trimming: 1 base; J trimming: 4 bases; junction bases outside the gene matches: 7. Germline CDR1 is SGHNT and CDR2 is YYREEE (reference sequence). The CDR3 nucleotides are TGTGCCAGCAGCTTGCAAAGGGACAGCCGAGAGACCCAGTACTTC. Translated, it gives CASSLQRDSRETQYF. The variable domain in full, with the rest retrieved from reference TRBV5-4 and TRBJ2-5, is ETGVTQSPTHLIKTRGQQVTLRCSSQSGHNTVSWYQQALGQGPQFIFQYYREEENGRGNFPPRFSGLQFPNYSSELNVNALELDDSALYLCASSLQRDSRETQYFGPGTRLLVL.

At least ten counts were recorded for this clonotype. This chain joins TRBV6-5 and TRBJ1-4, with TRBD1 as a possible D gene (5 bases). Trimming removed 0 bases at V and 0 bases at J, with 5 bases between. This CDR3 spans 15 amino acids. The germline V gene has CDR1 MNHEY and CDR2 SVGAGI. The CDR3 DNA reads TGTGCCAGCAGTTACTCGGGGGCAACTAATGAAAAACTGTTTTTT. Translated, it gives CASSYSGATNEKLFF.

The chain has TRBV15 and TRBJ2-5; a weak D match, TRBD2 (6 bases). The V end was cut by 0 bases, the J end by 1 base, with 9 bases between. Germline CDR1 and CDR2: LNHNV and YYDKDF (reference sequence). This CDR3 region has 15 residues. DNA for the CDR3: TGTGCCACCAGCAGAGATCGGGGGACCCAAGAGACCCAGTACTTC. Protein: CATSRDRGTQETQYF.

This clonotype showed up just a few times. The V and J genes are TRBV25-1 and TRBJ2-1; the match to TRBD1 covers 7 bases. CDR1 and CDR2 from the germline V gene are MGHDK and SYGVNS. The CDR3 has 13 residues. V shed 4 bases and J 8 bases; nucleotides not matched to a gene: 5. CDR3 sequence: CASSAYRGYEQFF. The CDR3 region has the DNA TGTGCCAGCAGTGCCTACAGGGGTTATGAGCAGTTCTTC.

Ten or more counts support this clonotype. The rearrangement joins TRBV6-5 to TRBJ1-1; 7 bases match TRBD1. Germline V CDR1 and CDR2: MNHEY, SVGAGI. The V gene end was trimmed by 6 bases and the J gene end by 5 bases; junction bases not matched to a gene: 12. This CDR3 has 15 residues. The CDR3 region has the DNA TGTGCCAGCAGACGTTTGGGCAGGGGGGAGACTGAAGCTTTCTTT. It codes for CASRRLGRGETEAFF.

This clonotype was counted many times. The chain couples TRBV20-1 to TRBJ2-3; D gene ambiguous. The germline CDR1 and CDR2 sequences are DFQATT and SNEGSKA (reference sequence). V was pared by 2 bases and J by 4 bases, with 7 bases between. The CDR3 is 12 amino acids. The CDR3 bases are TGCAGTGCTAGACCGACGTCAGATACGCAGTATTTT. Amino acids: CSARPTSDTQYF.

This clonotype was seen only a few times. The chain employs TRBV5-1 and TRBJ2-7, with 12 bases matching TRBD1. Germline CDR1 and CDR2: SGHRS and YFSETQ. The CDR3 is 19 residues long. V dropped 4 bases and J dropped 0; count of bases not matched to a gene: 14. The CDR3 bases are TGCGCCAGCAGCCTGAGGGGGACAGGGGGCGCCAGGAGCTCCTACGAGCAGTACTTC. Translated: CASSLRGTGGARSSYEQYF.

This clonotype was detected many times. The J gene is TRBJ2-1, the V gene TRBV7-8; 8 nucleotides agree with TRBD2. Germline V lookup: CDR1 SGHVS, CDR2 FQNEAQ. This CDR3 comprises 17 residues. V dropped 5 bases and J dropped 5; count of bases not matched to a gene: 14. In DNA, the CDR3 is TGTGCCAGCAGCGTACGCTCCGGGACTAGTGGGCACAATGAGCAGTTCTTC. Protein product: CASSVRSGTSGHNEQFF.